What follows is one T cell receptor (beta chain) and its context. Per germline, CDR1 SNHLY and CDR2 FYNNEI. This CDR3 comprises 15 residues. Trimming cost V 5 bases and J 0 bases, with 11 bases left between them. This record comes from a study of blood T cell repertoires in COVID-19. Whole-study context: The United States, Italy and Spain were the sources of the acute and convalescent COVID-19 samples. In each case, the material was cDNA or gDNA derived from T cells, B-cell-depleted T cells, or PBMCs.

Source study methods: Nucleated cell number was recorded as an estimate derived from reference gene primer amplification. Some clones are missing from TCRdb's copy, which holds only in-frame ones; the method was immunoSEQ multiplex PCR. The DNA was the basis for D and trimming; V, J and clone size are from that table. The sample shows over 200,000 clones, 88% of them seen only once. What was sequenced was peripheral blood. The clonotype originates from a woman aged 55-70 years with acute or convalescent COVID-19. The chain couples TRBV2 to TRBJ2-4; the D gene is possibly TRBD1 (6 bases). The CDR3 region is CASSLIRGAKNIQYF. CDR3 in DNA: TGTGCCAGCAGTTTGATCAGGGGAGCCAAAAACATTCAGTACTTC. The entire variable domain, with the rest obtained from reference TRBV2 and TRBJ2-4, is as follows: EPEVTQTPSHQVTQMGQEVILRCVPISNHLYFYWYRQILGQKVEFLVSFYNNEISEKSEIFDDQFSVERPDGSNFTLKIRSTKLEDSAMYFCASSLIRGAKNIQYFGAGTRLSVL.